This is a list of T cell receptor beta chains from one sample in a study of blood T cell repertoires in COVID-19. Profiled with immunoSEQ multiplex PCR; TCRdb holds only in-frame clones, not every one. The top ten clones hold 0.2% to 0.3% of a sample with around 620,000 clones, over 80% of them seen once. Input material: peripheral blood. All receptors derive from a woman younger than 35 with acute or convalescent COVID-19. CDR3s include the opening cysteine and the closing phenylalanine or tryptophan. A D gene is named only where the DNA matches it firmly. Size is stated for part of the rows, as once, few or many counts, or as a class when the clone is expanded.

>-|TRBJ2-3|TRBV18|-
CASSPVLPDTQYF
TGTGCCAGCTCACCAGTTCTCCCAGATACGCAGTATTTT
>-|TRBJ1-4|TRBV7-9|-
CASSLREGSNEKLFF
TGTGCCAGCAGCTTAAGGGAGGGGAGTAATGAAAAACTGTTTTTT
>-|TRBJ1-6|TRBV2|-
CASSLEGGGFHF
TGTGCCAGTTCCCTCGAGGGAGGTGGATTCCACTTT
>-|TRBJ1-6|TRBV11-2|-
CASSPGGPGTPLHF
TGTGCCAGCAGCCCCGGGGGGCCGGGGACACCCCTCCACTTT
>TRBD1|TRBJ1-2|TRBV4-1|-
CASSPGTGPYTF
TGCGCCAGCAGCCCCGGGACAGGGCCTTACACCTTC
>-|TRBJ1-4|TRBV7-9|-
CASSSSGRASTNEKLFF
TGTGCCAGCAGCTCCTCCGGGAGGGCTTCCACTAATGAAAAACTGTTTTTT
>TRBD1|TRBJ2-7|TRBV29-1|-
CSASTGGSEQYF
TGCAGCGCTTCGACAGGGGGCAGCGAGCAGTACTTC
>TRBD1|TRBJ2-3|TRBV7-2|-
CASSGTGATDTQYF
TGTGCCAGCAGCGGGACAGGGGCCACAGATACGCAGTATTTT
>TRBD2|TRBJ2-3|TRBV6-5|-
CAGNSGASWDTQYF
TGTGCCGGAAATAGCGGGGCCTCATGGGATACGCAGTATTTT
>TRBD1|TRBJ1-6|TRBV6-2/TRBV6-3|few
CASSSDRGMALNSPLHF
TGTGCCAGCAGCTCCGACAGGGGGATGGCACTTAATTCACCCCTCCACTTT
>TRBD1|TRBJ1-5|TRBV7-2|-
CASSSTQDRNQPQHF
TGTGCCAGCAGCAGCACCCAGGACAGGAATCAGCCCCAGCATTTT
>TRBD1|TRBJ2-1|TRBV7-3|-
CASSLRDSGEQFF
TGTGCCAGCAGCTTAAGGGACAGTGGCGAGCAGTTCTTC
>-|TRBJ2-7|TRBV6-5|-
CASSYSRGYGSYEQYF
TGTGCCAGCAGTTACTCGAGAGGGTACGGCTCCTACGAGCAGTACTTC
>-|TRBJ1-1|TRBV27|-
CASSFTGTMNTEAFF
TGTGCCAGCAGTTTCACAGGGACTATGAACACTGAAGCTTTCTTT
>-|TRBJ2-7|TRBV6-5|-
CASSTLRGEQYF
TGTGCCAGCAGTACTCTCCGGGGGGAGCAGTACTTC
>-|TRBJ1-6|TRBV7-9|-
CASSLWTEDSPLHF
TGTGCCAGCAGCTTATGGACAGAGGATTCACCCCTCCACTTT
>-|TRBJ1-1|TRBV5-4|-
CASSLKTGTYTEAFF
TGTGCCAGCAGCCTGAAGACAGGCACCTACACTGAAGCTTTCTTT
>TRBD2|TRBJ2-3|TRBV7-2|once
CASSSRDYTDTQYF
TGTGCCAGCAGCTCCCGGGACTACACAGATACGCAGTATTTT
>-|TRBJ2-1|TRBV27|-
CASSLSPGPFDEQFF
TGTGCCAGCAGTTTATCTCCTGGGCCCTTCGATGAGCAGTTCTTC
>-|TRBJ1-3|TRBV5-1|-
CASSLTGGEGNTIYF
TGCGCCAGCAGCTTGACGGGGGGCGAAGGAAACACCATATATTTT
>TRBD1|TRBJ1-2|TRBV12-3/TRBV12-4|-
CASTRQGGYTF
TGTGCCAGCACCCGACAGGGTGGCTACACCTTC
>TRBD1|TRBJ1-2|TRBV5-1|-
CASSLGTGRNYGYTF
TGCGCCAGCAGCTTGGGGACAGGGCGAAACTATGGCTACACCTTC
>TRBD1|TRBJ2-7|TRBV11-2|-
CASSFGQDYEQYF
TGTGCCAGCAGCTTTGGACAGGACTACGAGCAGTACTTC
>TRBD2|TRBJ2-7|TRBV2|-
CASRNSGGVYEQYF
TGTGCCAGCAGGAATTCCGGGGGGGTATACGAGCAGTACTTC
>-|TRBJ1-3|TRBV12-5|-
CASGLGGGGNTIYF
TGTGCTAGTGGTTTGGGTGGGGGGGGAAACACCATATATTTT
>-|TRBJ1-4|TRBV11-2|-
CASSLRGAGGQLFF
TGTGCCAGCAGCTTACGAGGCGCGGGCGGGCAACTGTTTTTT
>-|TRBJ1-1|TRBV7-2|-
CASSPMAGYLNTEAFF
TGTGCCAGCAGCCCGATGGCAGGGTATCTGAACACTGAAGCTTTCTTT
>-|TRBJ2-7|TRBV7-2|-
CASSPRGLSYEQYF
TGTGCCAGCAGCCCTAGGGGCCTCTCCTACGAGCAGTACTTC
>TRBD2|TRBJ2-3|TRBV4-1|-
CASSLSSGATDTQYF
TGCGCCAGCAGCCTAAGTAGCGGGGCCACAGATACGCAGTATTTT
>-|TRBJ1-6|TRBV3-1/TRBV3-2|-
CASSQDLGNSPLHF
TGTGCCAGCAGCCAAGATCTAGGTAATTCACCCCTCCACTTT
>TRBD1|TRBJ2-7|TRBV7-9|-
CASSPSDRGSEQYF
TGTGCCAGCAGCCCCTCGGACAGGGGGAGTGAGCAGTACTTC
>TRBD1|TRBJ1-3|TRBV18|-
CASSPRTGGYPGNTIYF
TGTGCCAGCTCACCACGGACAGGGGGCTATCCGGGAAACACCATATATTTT
>TRBD1|TRBJ2-3|TRBV5-5|-
CASSLGQGMTDTQYF
TGTGCCAGCAGCTTAGGACAGGGGATGACAGATACGCAGTATTTT
>TRBD1|TRBJ1-4|TRBV5-1|-
CASKLPRTGDEKLFF
TGCGCCAGCAAACTACCCAGGACAGGGGACGAAAAACTGTTTTTT
>TRBD1|TRBJ1-2|TRBV25-1|-
CASSELNRGGYTF
TGTGCCAGCAGTGAATTAAACAGGGGAGGCTACACCTTC
>TRBD1|TRBJ1-1|TRBV9|-
CASSTQPGTGYTEAFF
TGTGCCAGCAGCACCCAACCCGGGACAGGGTACACTGAAGCTTTCTTT
>TRBD1|TRBJ2-1|TRBV9|-
CASSVGQGVLNEQFF
TGTGCCAGCAGCGTGGGACAGGGTGTACTCAATGAGCAGTTCTTC